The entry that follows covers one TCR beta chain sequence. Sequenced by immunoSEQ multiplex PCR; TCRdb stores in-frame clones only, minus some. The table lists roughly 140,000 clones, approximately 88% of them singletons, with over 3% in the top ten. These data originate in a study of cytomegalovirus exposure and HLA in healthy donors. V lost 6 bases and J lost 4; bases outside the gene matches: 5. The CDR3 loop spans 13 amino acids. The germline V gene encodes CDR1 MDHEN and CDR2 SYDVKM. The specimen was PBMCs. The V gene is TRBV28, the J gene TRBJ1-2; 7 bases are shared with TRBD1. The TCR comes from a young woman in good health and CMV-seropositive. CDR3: CASRSWDSYGYTF. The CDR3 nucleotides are TGTGCCAGCAGGTCTTGGGACAGCTATGGCTACACCTTC.